These T cell receptor beta chains were read from a single sample in a study of T-cell reconstitution after alpha-beta-depleted transplantation in children. One entry per CDR3 protein, called by TCRdb with MiXCR from the PCR reads. The sample records some 830,000 distinct CDR3 sequences, about 16% being singletons. Sequenced here: PBMCs, mostly from graft donor cells, sampled 360 days after TCRalphabeta/CD19-depleted stem cell transplant. The receptors derive from a male patient under 18 who had a stem cell transplant for acute lymphoblastic leukemia, so the T cells may come from the graft donor. The CDR3 runs from the conserved cysteine through the conserved F or W. D genes are given only for firm matches. Size is stated for part of the rows, as once, few or many counts, or as a class when the clone is expanded.

d_gene	abundance	len	j_gene	v_gene	CDR3nt	CDR3aa
-	-	17	TRBJ2-2	TRBV2	TGTGCCAGCAGTGAGGACCGCCTTTCCCTGGGGCCGGGGGAGCTGTTTTTT	CASSEDRLSLGPGELFF
-	-	14	TRBJ1-2	TRBV7-7	TGTGCCAGCAGCCCAGGGACACATGGCTATGGCTACACCTTC	CASSPGTHGYGYTF
-	few	14	TRBJ2-6	TRBV6-1	TGTGCCAGCAGTGCCGTGTCTGGGGCCAACGTCCTGACTTTC	CASSAVSGANVLTF
TRBD2	once	15	TRBJ2-1	TRBV13	TGTGCCAGCAGCCGCGGGAGGACCTGGGACAATGAGCAGTTCTTC	CASSRGRTWDNEQFF
-	-	14	TRBJ2-7	TRBV28	TGTGCCAGCAGTTCCGGGACCGATGGCTACGAGCAGTACTTC	CASSSGTDGYEQYF
TRBD1	-	13	TRBJ2-4	TRBV12-3/TRBV12-4	TGTGCCAGCAGTTTGGGACAGGGATACATTCAGTACTTC	CASSLGQGYIQYF
TRBD2	-	15	TRBJ2-4	TRBV5-1	TGCGCCAGCAGCTTACTAGCGGGAGTGAAAAACATTCAGTACTTC	CASSLLAGVKNIQYF
-	-	15	TRBJ2-7	TRBV6-1	TGTGCCAGCAGTCCTACAGCATTCGAGAACTACGAGCAGTACTTC	CASSPTAFENYEQYF
-	many	15	TRBJ2-2	TRBV6-5	TGTGCCAGCGGACGCCTGGCGGGGAACACCGGGGAGCTGTTTTTT	CASGRLAGNTGELFF
-	-	14	TRBJ2-7	TRBV12-3/TRBV12-4	TGTGCCAGCAGCCATCCGGCCAGGGGTTACGAGCAGTACTTC	CASSHPARGYEQYF
-	-	12	TRBJ2-1	TRBV7-9	TGTGCCAGCAGGTCGGGCTACAATGAGCAGTTCTTC	CASRSGYNEQFF
TRBD1	few	14	TRBJ2-2	TRBV27	TGTGCCAGCGGGGGACAGGGGCTCGCCGGGGAGCTGTTTTTT	CASGGQGLAGELFF
-	many	11	TRBJ2-1	TRBV4-1	TGCGCCAGCAGCCAAGGGGGTGAGCAGTTCTTC	CASSQGGEQFF
-	many	15	TRBJ2-5	TRBV28	TGTGCCAGCACAGGACTCCCGAGCGGCCAAGAGACCCAGTACTTC	CASTGLPSGQETQYF
-	few	12	TRBJ2-7	TRBV20-1	TGCAGTGCCCCCTTCGGTTCATACGAGCAGTACTTC	CSAPFGSYEQYF
-	-	14	TRBJ2-6	TRBV12-3/TRBV12-4	TGTGCCACCCTGGGGGGAGAGGGGGCCAACGTCCTGACTTTC	CATLGGEGANVLTF
-	many	13	TRBJ2-7	TRBV4-2	TGTGCCAGCAGCCAAGATATAGCCGGGAATCGGCACTTC	CASSQDIAGNRHF
-	-	17	TRBJ1-1	TRBV7-2	TGTGCCAGCAGCTTAGTTAGCCGAGAGTTATCCAGCACTGAAGCTTTCTTT	CASSLVSRELSSTEAFF
-	-	13	TRBJ2-7	TRBV4-1	TGCGCCAGCGGTAGGACCGGCTCCTACGAGCAGTACTTC	CASGRTGSYEQYF
-	-	15	TRBJ2-3	TRBV5-5	TGTGCCAGCAGCCAGGAGGGGGTCCGCACAGATACGCAGTATTTT	CASSQEGVRTDTQYF
-	-	15	TRBJ1-5	TRBV12-3/TRBV12-4	TGTGCCAGCAGTCCTCAGGGTTCGGGCAATCAGCCCCAGCATTTT	CASSPQGSGNQPQHF
TRBD1	many	16	TRBJ2-1	TRBV11-2	TGTGCCAGCAGCTGGCCCCGGACAGGGACGCGCAATGAGCAGTTCTTC	CASSWPRTGTRNEQFF
-	few	14	TRBJ2-3	TRBV25-1	TGTGCCAGCAGTGAATCGGGGCTAGCAGATACGCAGTATTTT	CASSESGLADTQYF
-	few	14	TRBJ2-7	TRBV18	TGTGCCAGCTCACCCTCCTCAGGAGTCTACGAGCAGTACTTC	CASSPSSGVYEQYF
TRBD1	-	15	TRBJ1-5	TRBV3-1	TGTGCCAGCAGCCACCAGGGGGCCCAGAGTCAGCCCCAGCATTTT	CASSHQGAQSQPQHF
TRBD2	many	13	TRBJ2-1	TRBV4-2	TGTGCCAGCAGGTTTAGGGCGGGGGGTGAGCAGTTCTTC	CASRFRAGGEQFF
-	few	15	TRBJ2-2	TRBV7-9	TGTGCCAGCAGCTTAGATCAAGCGAACACCGGGGAGCTGTTTTTT	CASSLDQANTGELFF
-	-	14	TRBJ2-7	TRBV9	TGTGCCAGCAGCGTATGGCCTAGCTCCTACGAGCAGTACTTC	CASSVWPSSYEQYF
-	few	14	TRBJ2-3	TRBV12-3/TRBV12-4	TGTGCCAGCAGACTCCAGTTATTCACAGATACGCAGTATTTT	CASRLQLFTDTQYF
TRBD2	-	12	TRBJ2-3	TRBV10-3	TGTGCCGTCGGGACTAGCCCAGATACGCAGTATTTT	CAVGTSPDTQYF
-	-	14	TRBJ2-1	TRBV2	TGTGCCAGCAGTAGACAGGCAGCCTACAATGAGCAGTTCTTC	CASSRQAAYNEQFF
TRBD1	-	15	TRBJ1-5	TRBV28	TGTGCCAGCAGTTTGGCAGGGGGGAATAGTCAGCCCCAGCATTTT	CASSLAGGNSQPQHF
-	few	13	TRBJ1-1	TRBV20-1	TGCAGTGCTAGCCGGGCCGAGAACACTGAAGCTTTCTTT	CSASRAENTEAFF
-	few	14	TRBJ2-4	TRBV19	TGTGCCACCCGGGCGTCGCTAGCCAAAAACATTCAGTACTTC	CATRASLAKNIQYF
-	few	14	TRBJ1-1	TRBV4-1	TGCGCCAGCAGCCAAGGGGATCGGAGCACTGAAGCTTTCTTT	CASSQGDRSTEAFF
-	-	17	TRBJ2-1	TRBV6-1	TGTGCCAGCAGGAACGGGACGACTGGGGCCGGGACCCATGAGCAGTTCTTC	CASRNGTTGAGTHEQFF
-	-	13	TRBJ2-1	TRBV6-5	TGTGCCAGCAGTTACTCTCCGACCGGTGAGCAGTTCTTC	CASSYSPTGEQFF
-	few	14	TRBJ2-5	TRBV5-1	TGCGCCAGCAGCTTTGGGTCCCTCCAAGAGACCCAGTACTTC	CASSFGSLQETQYF
-	-	16	TRBJ2-7	TRBV7-8	TGTGCCAGCAGCTTAGAAATCATTCAGGGTAGCCACGAGCAGTACTTC	CASSLEIIQGSHEQYF
-	many	15	TRBJ2-3	TRBV28	TGTGCCAGCAGTTTGCCGGTCCTTTGGGCAGATACGCAGTATTTT	CASSLPVLWADTQYF
TRBD2	few	16	TRBJ2-2	TRBV24-1	TGTGCCACCAGTGATCCGGCTAGCGGGAGTCCCGGGGAGCTGTTTTTT	CATSDPASGSPGELFF
TRBD2	few	14	TRBJ2-5	TRBV12-3/TRBV12-4	TGTGCCAGCAGTCGGTCTAGCGGGATGGAGACCCAGTACTTC	CASSRSSGMETQYF
TRBD2	many	15	TRBJ2-1	TRBV9	TGTGCCAGCAGCGAGCCGGGACTAGCCTACAATGAGCAGTTCTTC	CASSEPGLAYNEQFF
TRBD1	few	18	TRBJ2-1	TRBV18	TGTGCCAGCTCACCGCTACCAACCGGGACAGGGAACTACAATGAGCAGTTCTTC	CASSPLPTGTGNYNEQFF
-	-	14	TRBJ2-1	TRBV11-3	TGTGCCAGCAGCTCATCCGAGCACCGGAATGAGCAGTTCTTC	CASSSSEHRNEQFF
-	few	13	TRBJ2-1	TRBV4-1	TGCGCCAGCAGCCAAGGTCCCCCGAGGGAGCAGTTCTTC	CASSQGPPREQFF
-	-	16	TRBJ2-2	TRBV12-3/TRBV12-4	TGTGCCAGCAGGTTGCCCCAGGGGAGGAACACCGGGGAGCTGTTTTTT	CASRLPQGRNTGELFF
-	-	18	TRBJ2-1	TRBV6-1	TGTGCCAGCAGAAAGGGGACCAGCAGGGAAGGCGCCTACAATGAGCAGTTCTTC	CASRKGTSREGAYNEQFF
-	-	17	TRBJ1-1	TRBV5-1	TGCGCCAGCAGCTTGGCCTGGAGGGGACGCCGGAACACTGAAGCTTTCTTT	CASSLAWRGRRNTEAFF
TRBD1	-	16	TRBJ1-2	TRBV7-3	TGTGCCAGCAGCCCTCACCCCGGGACAGGGAGCTATGGCTACACCTTC	CASSPHPGTGSYGYTF
TRBD1	many	13	TRBJ2-7	TRBV27	TGTGCCAGCAGTTTCGGGACAGTGTACGAGCAGTACTTC	CASSFGTVYEQYF
TRBD1	-	14	TRBJ2-7	TRBV9	TGTGCCAGCAGCGTTGGGGGACAGCACTACGAGCAGTACTTC	CASSVGGQHYEQYF